Each of the 24 T cell receptor beta chains below was sequenced from the same sample in a study of beta chain features in type 1 diabetes. Expressed TCRB transcripts were sequenced after all isolated RNA was converted to cDNA. Sequencing was performed with immunoSEQ multiplex PCR; in TCRdb, only in-frame clones are kept and a portion is missing. The table shows 360,000 or so clones, with around a fifth occurring only once. The sequencing sample was made of naive CD4+ T cells from blood. These TCRs come from a woman aged 18-30 years in good health.

This clone has just a few counts. The chain carries TRBV29-1 and TRBJ1-1, with 8 bases aligning to TRBD1. Germline V gene data show CDR1 as SQVTM and CDR2 as ANQGSEA. The V and J ends lost 4 bases and 4 bases, in that order; junction bases with no gene match: 5. The CDR3 sequence is 13 residues long. DNA of the CDR3: TGCAGCGTTGTCCTGGACAGGGTCACTGAAGCTTTCTTT. Protein product: CSVVLDRVTEAFF.

This clone was seen a handful of times. The chain combines TRBV9 with TRBJ1-2; D is possibly TRBD1 (6 bases). Germline V gene lookup returns CDR1 SGDLS and CDR2 YYNGEE. The CDR3 is 14 amino acids. V gave up 4 bases and J gave up 8 bases, with 18 bases separating them. CDR3 region: CASSSRTGQGGYTF. The CDR3 DNA reads as TGTGCCAGCAGCTCAAGGACGGGGCAGGGGGGCTACACCTTC.

This clone was seen a single time. J is TRBJ1-1 and V is TRBV30; 8 bases are a match to TRBD1. J gave up 5 bases and V 5 bases, and 4 bases lay outside the gene matches. Per the germline V gene, CDR1 is GTSNPN and CDR2 is SVGIG (reference sequence). This CDR3 comprises 12 residues. The CDR3 region has the DNA TGTGCCTGGGGGGGGGACAGGACTGAAGCTTTCTTT. As protein: CAWGGDRTEAFF.

This chain uses TRBV6-5 with TRBJ1-6, with a possible D match to TRBD1 (5 bases). Germline V gives CDR1 MNHEY, CDR2 SVGAGI. CDR3 length: 13 amino acids. V lost 2 bases and J 15 bases, leaving 14 bases between the germline ends. The CDR3: CASSYGGTLSLHF. The CDR3 DNA sequence: TGTGCCAGCAGTTACGGGGGGACGCTCAGCCTCCACTTT.

V and J are TRBV11-2 and TRBJ2-2, with 7 bases lining up with TRBD1. Germline V gene sequence: CDR1 SGHAT, CDR2 FQNNGV. The V gene end was trimmed by 5 bases and the J gene end by 4 bases; junction bases not matched to a gene: 7. This CDR3 comprises 15 residues. CDR3: CASSRDRSFTGELFF. CDR3 nucleotide sequence: TGTGCCAGCAGCCGGGACAGATCTTTCACCGGGGAGCTGTTTTTT.

V gene TRBV5-6 combines with J gene TRBJ1-5; 8 bases are a match to TRBD1. The J segment lost 5 bases and the V segment lost 4 bases, leaving 5 bases of the junction unmatched. The CDR3 is made up of 14 amino acids. Germline CDR1 and CDR2: SGHDT and YYEEEE. CDR3 sequence reads: CASSLQGVDQPQHF. CDR3 bases: TGTGCCAGCAGCCTACAGGGGGTGGATCAGCCCCAGCATTTT.

This chain links TRBV19 with TRBJ2-1, with D tentatively TRBD1 (6 bases). With 9 bases removed from V and 10 bases from J, the gap between germline ends came to 7 bases. Germline V gene data show CDR1 as LNHDA and CDR2 as SQIVND (reference sequence). The CDR3 is 9 residues long. This CDR3 is CASGTEQFF. The CDR3 coding sequence is TGTGCCAGCGGGACAGAGCAGTTCTTC.

The CDR3 bases are TGTGCCAGCAGCTCGAGAGGTGTCGCTGGGGCCAACGTCCTGACTTTC. Its translation is CASSSRGVAGANVLTF. This chain links TRBV7-2 with TRBJ2-6; no firm D call. The ends were cut back, 4 bases at V and 2 bases at J, with 12 bases in the middle. This CDR3 region has 16 residues. Germline assignment: CDR1 SGHTA and CDR2 FQGNSA.

The genes are TRBV28 and TRBJ2-5, with 8 bases matching TRBD1. The CDR3 runs 14 residues. V shed 7 bases, J shed 4 bases, and the junction held 8 bases outside the gene matches. Germline lookup yields CDR1 MDHEN and CDR2 SYDVKM. CDR3 sequence: CASNSGGSGETQYF. The CDR3 DNA follows: TGTGCCAGCAACTCAGGGGGCTCGGGAGAGACCCAGTACTTC.

V usage is TRBV11-2 and J usage is TRBJ2-1, with D maybe TRBD2 (5 bases). The CDR3 loop spans 15 amino acids. The germline CDR1 and CDR2 sequences are SGHAT and FQNNGV. The V gene lost 5 bases and the J gene lost 3 bases, with 14 bases spanning the gap. CDR3 loop: CASSPAGPHYNEQFF. CDR3 DNA sequence: TGTGCCAGCAGCCCGGCGGGCCCCCACTACAATGAGCAGTTCTTC.

The chain recombines TRBV18 with TRBJ2-7, with TRBD2 identical over 8 bases. J gave up 3 bases and V 3 bases, and 7 bases lay outside the gene matches. Germline V gene data show CDR1 as KGHSH and CDR2 as LQKENI. The CDR3 is 15 residues long. CDR3: CASSPQRERSYEQYF. CDR3 in DNA: TGTGCCAGCTCACCCCAGCGGGAGAGGAGCTACGAGCAGTACTTC. Combining the CDR3 with reference TRBV18 and TRBJ2-7 gives the whole variable domain NAGVMQNPRHLVRRRGQEARLRCSPMKGHSHVYWYRQLPEEGLKFMVYLQKENIIDESGMPKERFSAEFPKEGPSILRIQQVVRGDSAAYFCASSPQRERSYEQYFGPGTRLTVT.

The rearrangement uses TRBV29-1 and TRBJ1-2; tentative D call: TRBD1 (5 bases). There are 13 residues in the CDR3. Trimming removed 6 bases from V and 4 bases from J, with 15 bases in between. CDR1 is SQVTM and CDR2 is ANQGSEA in the germline V gene. CDR3 residues: CSVTRWGTYGYTF. For the CDR3, the DNA is TGCAGCGTCACAAGGTGGGGCACCTATGGCTACACCTTC. Using reference TRBV29-1 and TRBJ1-2 for the parts outside the CDR3, the full variable domain is SAVISQKPSRDICQRGTSLTIQCQVDSQVTMMFWYRQQPGQSLTLIATANQGSEATYESGFVIDKFPISRPNLTFSTLTVSNMSPEDSSIYLCSVTRWGTYGYTFGSGTRLTVV.

This clone was found a few times. The chain has TRBV10-3 and TRBJ2-5; 9 bases map to TRBD2. Germline CDR1 reads ENHRY; CDR2 reads SYGVKD. This CDR3 is 17 amino acids long. With 4 bases clipped from V and 0 bases from J, the junction kept 9 bases outside the gene matches. CDR3 region: CAISVSGGPSHQETQYF. The CDR3 nucleotides read TGTGCCATCAGTGTGAGCGGGGGGCCATCTCACCAAGAGACCCAGTACTTC.

A few counts support this clone. V usage is TRBV7-3 and J usage is TRBJ2-3; maybe TRBD2 (7 bases). The V gene's germline CDR1 is SGHTA and CDR2 FQGTGA. V was cut by 5 bases and J by 4 bases, with 16 bases left in between. CDR3 length: 15 residues. The CDR3 sequence: CASSPGGAGADTQYF. In DNA, the CDR3 is TGTGCCAGCAGCCCTGGGGGGGCGGGGGCAGATACGCAGTATTTT.

The chain has TRBV30 and TRBJ1-5; 7 bases align to TRBD1. This CDR3 has 14 amino acids. J was trimmed by 5 bases and V by 5 bases; bases with no gene match: 9. Per the germline V gene, CDR1 is GTSNPN and CDR2 is SVGIG (reference sequence). For the CDR3, the DNA is TGTGCCTGGGGTAGACAGGGAAGCTATCAGCCCCAGCATTTT. It translates to CAWGRQGSYQPQHF.

This sequence joins TRBV10-3 and TRBJ2-7; TRBD2 aligns across 10 bases. J gave up 0 bases and V 4 bases, and 3 bases lay outside the gene matches. The CDR3 is 15 residues long. CDR1 is ENHRY, CDR2 SYGVKD, per germline. CDR3 nucleotides: TGTGCCATCAGTGCGTTAGCGGGAGGCTCCTACGAGCAGTACTTC. It translates to CAISALAGGSYEQYF.

This chain joins TRBV6-6 and TRBJ1-2, with a possible D match to TRBD1 (6 bases). This CDR3 region has 15 residues. Trimming removed 2 bases at V and 2 bases at J, with 12 bases between. Germline CDR1 is MNHNY and CDR2 is SVGAGI (reference sequence). This CDR3 reads CASSYLDRSNYGYTF. In DNA form, the CDR3 reads TGTGCCAGCAGTTACCTTGACAGGAGCAACTATGGCTACACCTTC.

This clone was counted between two and nine times. The chain joins TRBV4-1 to TRBJ2-3; 11 bases are shared with TRBD2. From germline, CDR1 is MGHRA and CDR2 YSYEKL. With V trimmed by 4 bases and J by 2 bases, 8 bases remained unmatched. The CDR3 extends over 17 amino acids. CDR3 sequence reads: CASSRIAGGPTTDTQYF. The CDR3 bases are TGCGCCAGCAGCCGGATAGCGGGGGGGCCCACCACAGATACGCAGTATTTT.

This sequence joins TRBV30 and TRBJ1-3; D is perhaps TRBD1 (5 bases). Germline lookup yields CDR1 GTSNPN and CDR2 SVGIG (reference sequence). The CDR3 is made up of 17 amino acids. With 1 base removed from V and 0 bases from J, the gap between germline ends came to 16 bases. CDR3 residues: CAWSAGLPSASGNTIYF. The CDR3 DNA is TGTGCCTGGAGTGCGGGACTGCCCTCCGCCTCTGGAAACACCATATATTTT.

A few counts support this clone. The chain uses TRBV27 and TRBJ1-2; TRBD1 might be the D (5 bases). V was cut by 0 bases and J by 8 bases, with 22 bases left in between. There are 17 residues in the CDR3. Germline CDR1 is MNHEY and CDR2 is SMNVEV (reference sequence). CDR3 residues: CASSLSLRTRPVLGYTF. Here the CDR3 DNA reads TGTGCCAGCAGTTTATCCCTCCGGACAAGGCCCGTCCTAGGCTACACCTTC.

The rearrangement uses TRBV11-2 and TRBJ2-7; 9 bases map to TRBD2. The CDR3 loop spans 14 amino acids. The V gene's germline CDR1 is SGHAT and CDR2 FQNNGV. The junction had 8 bases not matched to a gene; V was cut back by 5 bases and J by 6 bases. The CDR3 loop reads CASSPRVRGGEQYF. CDR3 in DNA: TGTGCCAGCAGCCCAAGGGTGCGGGGGGGCGAGCAGTACTTC.

This chain joins TRBV15 and TRBJ2-5, with TRBD2 matching 7 bases. This CDR3 spans 13 amino acids. The J segment lost 5 bases and the V segment lost 2 bases, leaving 2 bases of the junction unmatched. Germline lookup yields CDR1 LNHNV and CDR2 YYDKDF (reference sequence). The CDR3 coding sequence is TGTGCCACCAGCAGATGGGGAGGGGAGACCCAGTACTTC. Its protein is CATSRWGGETQYF.

This chain links TRBV10-3 with TRBJ1-5; 8 nucleotides align to TRBD1. There are 16 residues in the CDR3. CDR1 and CDR2 (germline): ENHRY, SYGVKD. The trim removed 7 bases at V and 6 bases at J, leaving 14 bases unmatched. CDR3 nucleotides: TGTGCCATCACCTCTGGGGGTGCGACAGGGGTTCAGCCCCAGCATTTT. Translated: CAITSGGATGVQPQHF.

This clone was observed a few times. The chain has TRBV7-9 and TRBJ1-2; a weak D match, TRBD1 (5 bases). V lost 6 bases and J lost 4, with 27 bases in between. In germline, CDR1 is SEHNR, CDR2 FQNEAQ (reference sequence). The CDR3 loop spans 18 amino acids. DNA of the CDR3: TGTGCCAGCAGTCTACCGGCAGGGAAATCTAGTTACTCCTATGGCTACACCTTC. This gives the protein CASSLPAGKSSYSYGYTF.